Following are 5 T cell receptor beta chains from one sample sequenced in a study of blood T cell repertoires in COVID-19 (TCRdb year 2020). The library was prepared using the immunoSEQ multiplex PCR assay. The immuneACCESS repertoire file appears here via TCRdb, limited to in-frame rearrangements. These files lack a portion of the clones; in checked studies, under half of the deficit traces to unresolved V genes, and the cause of the others is not known. The sample table contains 250,000 to 350,000 clones; only one count was recorded for around 85% of them. Over 1.1% of the sample belongs to the ten largest clones. The sequenced material came from peripheral blood. The receptor source for this set is a human donor with COVID-19, enrolled during active disease. The donor label of this sample is uncertain.

V usage is TRBV28 and J usage is TRBJ1-2, with 7 positions matching TRBD1. The J segment lost 1 base and the V segment lost 4 bases, leaving 9 bases of the junction unmatched. Germline CDR1 MDHEN, CDR2 SYDVKM. The CDR3 is made up of 16 amino acids. The DNA for the CDR3 is TGTGCCAGCAGTTCCCCCGGGGACAGACTTAACTATGGCTACACCTTC. Amino acid sequence: CASSSPGDRLNYGYTF.

J is TRBJ1-2 and V is TRBV7-2; 7 bases map to TRBD1. This CDR3 has 17 residues. J lost 6 bases, V lost 4 bases, and 17 bases had no gene match. Looked up from germline, CDR1 is SGHTA and CDR2 is FQGNSA. Here the CDR3 reads CASSSVGGAGGFHGYTF. The CDR3 DNA reads as TGTGCCAGCAGCTCTGTAGGGGGCGCGGGTGGTTTTCATGGCTACACCTTC.

The chain couples TRBV28 to TRBJ2-7, with 10 bases identical to TRBD1. Per germline, CDR1 MDHEN and CDR2 SYDVKM. V gave up 5 bases and J gave up 9 bases; unmatched junction bases: 25. The CDR3 is 19 residues long. The DNA for the CDR3 is TGTGCCAGCAGTAAAGGAGGGAGGTGGGGACAGGGGAAGGGTAGTGGGCAGTACTTC. Translated, it gives CASSKGGRWGQGKGSGQYF.

J is TRBJ1-1 and V is TRBV6-6; D is possibly TRBD1 (6 bases). Germline V gives CDR1 MNHNY, CDR2 SVGAGI (reference sequence). Trimming pared 2 bases from V and 0 bases from J, leaving 10 bases between. The CDR3 has 15 amino acids. The CDR3 DNA follows: TGTGCCAGCAGTTACCTCGGGACATTGAACACTGAAGCTTTCTTT. Translated: CASSYLGTLNTEAFF.

The table lists this clone with many counts. The rearrangement joins TRBV6-1 to TRBJ2-6; the D is unclear. With 0 bases removed from V and 1 base from J, the gap between germline ends came to 7 bases. This CDR3 has 16 residues. Germline CDR1 MNHNS, CDR2 SASEGT. This CDR3 is CASSEASVSGANVLTF. The CDR3 DNA reads as TGTGCCAGCAGTGAAGCGTCGGTGTCTGGGGCCAACGTCCTGACTTTC.